A single sample is the source of the 31 T cell receptor beta chains below, sequenced in a study of blood T cell repertoires in COVID-19. Generated by immunoSEQ multiplex PCR, the TCRdb table keeps only in-frame clones and is missing some. The table has some 190,000 clones, 82% seen once. Sequencing was performed on peripheral blood. The receptors originated from an older woman with COVID-19, enrolled during active disease.

The rearrangement joins TRBV5-1 to TRBJ1-1, with no clear D. The CDR3 spans 18 residues. Deletions cut 0 bases from V and 7 bases from J, with 25 bases between. Germline V gives CDR1 SGHRS, CDR2 YFSETQ. For the CDR3, the DNA is TGCGCCAGCAGCTTGGCTGCAGGATCAGGCTCTCATATTGTTGAAGCTTTCTTT. Residues: CASSLAAGSGSHIVEAFF.

The chain carries TRBV5-6 and TRBJ2-5; 10 positions match TRBD2. Germline trimming cut 4 bases from V and 5 bases from J; bases unmatched to any gene: 8. Germline V gene data show CDR1 as SGHDT and CDR2 as YYEEEE. The CDR3 extends over 15 amino acids. As DNA, the CDR3 is TGTGCCAGCAGCCAAACACTGACTAGCGGGGAGACCCAGTACTTC. Translated: CASSQTLTSGETQYF.

This clone showed up just a few times. This sequence joins TRBV5-1 and TRBJ2-2; no firm D call. This CDR3 is 15 amino acids long. Trimming stripped 0 bases from V and 0 bases from J, with 6 bases between. Germline V CDR1 and CDR2: SGHRS, YFSETQ. DNA for the CDR3: TGCGCCAGCAGCTTGGCCATGTCGAACACCGGGGAGCTGTTTTTT. It specifies CASSLAMSNTGELFF.

This chain uses TRBV28 with TRBJ1-1, with 7 bases aligning to TRBD1. CDR1 and CDR2 from the germline V gene are MDHEN and SYDVKM. The J segment lost 4 bases and the V segment lost 5 bases, leaving 4 bases of the junction unmatched. The CDR3 is 13 amino acids. CDR3 in DNA: TGTGCCAGCAGTCAGACAGGGCTCACTGAAGCTTTCTTT. Amino acid sequence: CASSQTGLTEAFF.

This clone was seen a single time. This chain links TRBV11-3 with TRBJ2-1; 13 bases are a match to TRBD2. V was clipped by 1 base and J by 8 bases; unmatched bases: 11. Germline lookup yields CDR1 SGHNT and CDR2 YENEEA. The CDR3 has 18 amino acids. The CDR3 DNA follows: TGTGCCAGCAGCTTAGGCCCCCGACTAGCGGGAGGTAGCGATGAGCAGTTCTTC. Residues: CASSLGPRLAGGSDEQFF.

The chain carries TRBV2 and TRBJ1-5; no reliable D call. Trimming left V 6 bases short and J 3 bases short, with 12 bases between. CDR1 and CDR2 from the germline V gene are SNHLY and FYNNEI. This CDR3 region has 14 residues. The DNA for the CDR3 is TGTGCCAGCAGAGCACCGTCCCCCAATCAGCCCCAGCATTTT. Its translation is CASRAPSPNQPQHF.

Comment on this clone: Other DNA sequences of this sample code for an identical CDR3. This sequence joins TRBV5-1 and TRBJ1-2; TRBD1 agrees at 10 bases. From germline, CDR1 is SGHRS and CDR2 YFSETQ. This CDR3 has 14 amino acids. V shed 0 bases, J shed 6 bases, and the junction held 2 bases outside the gene matches. The CDR3 region is CASSLGDRGHGYTF. The CDR3 DNA follows: TGCGCCAGCAGCTTGGGCGACAGGGGGCATGGCTACACCTTC.

The chain has TRBV7-8 and TRBJ2-3, with TRBD2 as a possible D gene (6 bases). The V end was cut by 8 bases, the J end by 3 bases, with 15 bases between. CDR1 SGHVS and CDR2 FQNEAQ come from the germline V gene. The CDR3 extends over 14 amino acids. The CDR3 here is CASSQDGGTDTQYF. For the CDR3, the DNA is TGTGCCAGCTCACAGGATGGGGGGACAGATACGCAGTATTTT.

J is TRBJ1-2 and V is TRBV19; D possibly corresponds to TRBD1 (5 bases). With 8 bases removed from V and 3 bases from J, the gap between germline ends came to 10 bases. Germline CDR1 and CDR2: LNHDA and SQIVND (reference sequence). The CDR3 sequence is 12 residues long. The CDR3 DNA reads as TGTGCCAGTTCTCGCAGGGACTATGGCTACACCTTC. Translation gives CASSRRDYGYTF.

The genes are TRBV5-5 and TRBJ2-2; TRBD1 matches 7 bases. Germline V gene sequence: CDR1 SGHKS, CDR2 YYEKEE (reference sequence). The ends lost 0 bases at V and 4 bases at J; junction bases unmatched: 3. This CDR3 is 15 amino acids long. CDR3 DNA sequence: TGTGCCAGCAGCTTGGGACAGGGTACCACCGGGGAGCTGTTTTTT. Translated: CASSLGQGTTGELFF. The full variable domain, with the rest looked up from reference TRBV5-5 and TRBJ2-2, is DAGVTQSPTHLIKTRGQQVTLRCSPISGHKSVSWYQQVLGQGPQFIFQYYEKEERGRGNFPDRFSARQFPNYSSELNVNALLLGDSALYLCASSLGQGTTGELFFGEGSRLTVL.

The chain is built from TRBV5-1 and TRBJ2-7; a possible D gene is TRBD2 (6 bases). The germline V gene has CDR1 SGHRS and CDR2 YFSETQ. Trimming left V 3 bases short and J 3 bases short, with 16 bases between. CDR3 length: 15 amino acids. The CDR3 spells CASSSDSQGGYEQYF. Here the CDR3 DNA reads TGCGCCAGCAGCTCAGATAGCCAGGGAGGCTACGAGCAGTACTTC.

This chain joins TRBV20-1 and TRBJ1-2; no reliable D call. Between the trimmed V and J ends, which lost 5 bases and 3 bases, there was a span of 7 bases. This CDR3 region has 11 residues. Germline assignment: CDR1 DFQATT and CDR2 SNEGSKA (reference sequence). The CDR3 here is CSAAEDYGYTF. For the CDR3, the DNA is TGCAGTGCTGCGGAAGACTATGGCTACACCTTC.

The rearrangement uses TRBV28 and TRBJ2-2, with D tentatively TRBD1 (5 bases). CDR1 and CDR2 (germline): MDHEN, SYDVKM. This CDR3 has 16 residues. The V gene lost 4 bases and the J gene lost 1 base, with 13 bases spanning the gap. The CDR3 DNA follows: TGTGCCAGCAGTTCGCTTACGACAGAGAACACCGGGGAGCTGTTTTTT. It encodes CASSSLTTENTGELFF.

The V and J genes are TRBV27 and TRBJ2-1; weak D call: TRBD2 (7 bases). The V end lost 1 base, the J end lost 0 bases, and 10 bases lay between the germline ends. CDR3 length: 16 amino acids. Germline V gene lookup returns CDR1 MNHEY and CDR2 SMNVEV (reference sequence). The CDR3 DNA follows: TGTGCCAGCAGTTTATGGGGGGGGGCCTCCTACAATGAGCAGTTCTTC. Translated, it gives CASSLWGGASYNEQFF.

CDR3 coding DNA: TGTGCCAGTAGTGGGGAGCGGGAGGGCTCCTACAATGAGCAGTTCTTC. Translating gives CASSGEREGSYNEQFF. The chain uses TRBV19 and TRBJ2-1; 10 bases map to TRBD2. Germline V gene data show CDR1 as LNHDA and CDR2 as SQIVND (reference sequence). CDR3 length: 16 residues. J gave up 0 bases and V 5 bases, and 4 bases lay outside the gene matches. Full variable domain (missing parts from reference TRBV19 and TRBJ2-1): DGGITQSPKYLFRKEGQNVTLSCEQNLNHDAMYWYRQDPGQGLRLIYYSQIVNDFQKGDIAEGYSVSREKKESFPLTVTSAQKNPTAFYLCASSGEREGSYNEQFFGPGTRLTVL.

This clone came up once. This chain links TRBV18 with TRBJ2-5; TRBD2 agrees at 8 bases. With 4 bases clipped from V and 5 bases from J, the junction kept 3 bases outside the gene matches. Looked up from germline, CDR1 is KGHSH and CDR2 is LQKENI. The CDR3 loop spans 13 amino acids. CDR3 nucleotide sequence: TGTGCCAGCTCACGTAGCGGGGACGAGACCCAGTACTTC. Amino acids: CASSRSGDETQYF.

This sequence joins TRBV5-1 and TRBJ1-6; D may be TRBD1 (5 bases). The CDR3 loop spans 19 amino acids. Germline CDR1 is SGHRS and CDR2 is YFSETQ. Trimming removed 0 bases at V and 5 bases at J, with 21 bases between. CDR3 residues: CASSLGAGLGGNDNSPLHF. The CDR3 DNA reads TGCGCCAGCAGCTTGGGAGCAGGGCTCGGGGGTAATGATAATTCACCCCTCCACTTT.

This clone was detected once. This chain joins TRBV10-1 and TRBJ2-3; 7 nucleotides line up with TRBD2. CDR3 length: 16 amino acids. V shed 10 bases, J shed 0 bases, and the junction held 13 bases outside the gene matches. Germline V gives CDR1 WNHNN, CDR2 SYGVQD (reference sequence). CDR3 region: CAILSRDYPSTDTQYF. CDR3 coding DNA: TGCGCCATCTTGTCCCGGGACTACCCTAGCACAGATACGCAGTATTTT.

The CDR3 loop is CATFLGQLNQPQHF. In DNA form, the CDR3 reads TGTGCCACCTTCCTGGGACAGCTCAATCAGCCCCAGCATTTT. The chain has TRBV28 and TRBJ1-5, with 7 bases matching TRBD1. This CDR3 contains 14 residues. Trimming cost V 10 bases and J 3 bases; bases outside gene matches: 9. Looked up from germline, CDR1 is MDHEN and CDR2 is SYDVKM. The variable domain in full, with the rest retrieved from reference TRBV28 and TRBJ1-5, is DVKVTQSSRYLVKRTGEKVFLECVQDMDHENMFWYRQDPGLGLRLIYFSYDVKMKEKGDIPEGYSVSREKKERFSLILESASTNQTSMYLCATFLGQLNQPQHFGDGTRLSIL.

The rearrangement joins TRBV24-1 to TRBJ1-5; D gene ambiguous. V was trimmed by 4 bases and J by 2 bases, leaving 8 bases between them. Germline V lookup: CDR1 KGHDR, CDR2 SFDVKD. CDR3 length: 14 residues. CDR3 nucleotides: TGTGCCACCAGTGACTCGCGGGGCAATCAGCCCCAGCATTTT. Translating it yields CATSDSRGNQPQHF.

V gene TRBV7-9 combines with J gene TRBJ2-3; D remains unclear. Trimming removed 1 base from V and 0 bases from J, with 8 bases in between. Germline CDR1 SEHNR, CDR2 FQNEAQ (reference sequence). This CDR3 region has 15 residues. CDR3 sequence reads: CASSLGLASTDTQYF. CDR3 sequence (DNA): TGTGCCAGCAGCTTAGGATTGGCTAGCACAGATACGCAGTATTTT.

This rearrangement joins TRBV11-2 to TRBJ2-1; 8 bases fit TRBD1. Germline assignment: CDR1 SGHAT and CDR2 FQNNGV. This CDR3 contains 16 residues. Trimming removed 2 bases from V and 7 bases from J; junction bases left unmatched: 10. CDR3 nucleotide sequence: TGTGCCAGCAGCTTAAGGAACGGACAGGGCTGGAATGAGCAGTTCTTC. Encoded protein: CASSLRNGQGWNEQFF.

This chain links TRBV5-4 with TRBJ2-1, with TRBD2 matching 8 bases. Germline assignment: CDR1 SGHNT and CDR2 YYREEE (reference sequence). The CDR3 has 15 amino acids. Trimming cost V 3 bases and J 3 bases; bases outside gene matches: 5. CDR3 DNA sequence: TGTGCCAGCAGCTCTCGGGGGGGAAACTACAATGAGCAGTTCTTC. Protein sequence: CASSSRGGNYNEQFF.

The V and J genes are TRBV11-1 and TRBJ1-1; TRBD1 might be the D (6 bases). CDR1 SGHAT and CDR2 FQDESV come from the germline V gene (reference sequence). Deletions cut 6 bases from V and 5 bases from J, with 19 bases between. The CDR3 consists of 15 residues. CDR3 in amino acids: CASSSTQGRGTEAFF. In nucleotides, the CDR3 is TGTGCCAGCAGTTCCACGCAGGGGCGGGGGACTGAAGCTTTCTTT.

This chain connects TRBV4-3 to TRBJ2-4, with 13 bases lining up with TRBD2. The CDR3 is 17 residues long. Germline V gives CDR1 LGHNA, CDR2 YSLEER. With V trimmed by 0 bases and J by 6 bases, 5 bases remained unmatched. The CDR3 sequence is CASSQDIRLAGGNIQYF. The CDR3 bases are TGCGCCAGCAGCCAAGATATTCGACTAGCGGGAGGAAACATTCAGTACTTC.

The CDR3 coding sequence is TGTGCCAGCAGTTCCGCCTCGACAGGGACCAATTATGGCTACACCTTC. This encodes CASSSASTGTNYGYTF. The V call is TRBV6-5, the J call TRBJ1-2, with 7 bases matching TRBD1. CDR3 length: 16 amino acids. The trim removed 4 bases at V and 5 bases at J, leaving 13 bases unmatched. Germline CDR1 and CDR2: MNHEY and SVGAGI.

The chain recombines TRBV6-5 with TRBJ2-1, with 9 bases fitting TRBD2. In germline, CDR1 is MNHEY, CDR2 SVGAGI. The CDR3 contains 15 residues. J was trimmed by 4 bases and V by 2 bases; bases with no gene match: 3. CDR3 in amino acids: CASSYTSGRYNEQFF. The CDR3 bases are TGTGCCAGCAGTTACACTAGCGGGCGGTACAATGAGCAGTTCTTC.

This sequence joins TRBV24-1 and TRBJ2-3, with D maybe TRBD1 (5 bases). Trimming left V 7 bases short and J 2 bases short, with 9 bases between. The germline gives CDR1 KGHDR, CDR2 SFDVKD. This CDR3 is 13 amino acids long. The DNA of the CDR3 is TGTGCCACCAGCCAGGGTTCCACAGATACGCAGTATTTT. Translated, it gives CATSQGSTDTQYF.

The chain is built from TRBV27 and TRBJ2-1, with 16 nucleotides matching TRBD2. With 9 bases clipped from V and 7 bases from J, the junction kept 9 bases outside the gene matches. The CDR3 loop spans 16 amino acids. Germline CDR1 is MNHEY and CDR2 is SMNVEV (reference sequence). The CDR3 region is CASGTSGGAKRNEQFF. CDR3 bases: TGTGCCAGTGGGACTAGCGGGGGGGCCAAGCGGAATGAGCAGTTCTTC.

This clone was seen a few times. The rearrangement uses TRBV5-1 and TRBJ1-2; 10 nucleotides agree with TRBD1. Germline values: CDR1 SGHRS, CDR2 YFSETQ. V dropped 2 bases and J dropped 2; count of bases not matched to a gene: 3. The CDR3 length is 15 residues. The CDR3 DNA reads TGCGCCAGCAGCTTCTGGACAGGGGGGAACTATGGCTACACCTTC. It translates to CASSFWTGGNYGYTF. Using reference TRBV5-1 and TRBJ1-2 for the parts outside the CDR3, the full variable domain is KAGVTQTPRYLIKTRGQQVTLSCSPISGHRSVSWYQQTPGQGLQFLFEYFSETQRNKGNFPGRFSGRQFSNSRSEMNVSTLELGDSALYLCASSFWTGGNYGYTFGSGTRLTVV.

CDR3 bases: TGTGCCAGCAGCCCCCCGGGACAGGGAATCGATGGCTACACCTTC. It codes for CASSPPGQGIDGYTF. This chain uses TRBV28 with TRBJ1-2; 9 nucleotides line up with TRBD1. Germline V CDR1 and CDR2: MDHEN, SYDVKM. The V and J ends lost 6 bases and 6 bases, in that order; junction bases with no gene match: 11. CDR3 length: 15 amino acids.